The present T cell receptor beta chain was sequenced within a study of shared clonotypes between healthy human individuals. Study-wide background: The plates for each donor numbered three CD4 naive, three CD4 memory, two CD8 naive and one CD8 memory.

The CDR3 spans 15 residues. V lost 1 base and J lost 3, with 13 bases in between. Germline V gene sequence: CDR1 LGHNA, CDR2 YSLEER. This clone occurred once. Assay used: immunoSEQ multiplex PCR; TCRdb lists only in-frame clones, some missing. The sample shows about 690,000 clones, about 90% of them seen only once. The TCR originated in a man aged 18 to 29 in good health. Some clones in this sample may be carry-over from other donors' samples. The rearrangement joins TRBV4-3 to TRBJ2-7, with D unresolved. Source material: memory CD8+ T cells from PBMCs. The subset is: CD45RO+ cells pooled with CCR7-negative TemRA cells. Here the CDR3 reads CASSQANRKIYEQYF. The CDR3 DNA follows: TGCGCCAGCAGCCAAGCAAACAGAAAAATCTACGAGCAGTACTTC.